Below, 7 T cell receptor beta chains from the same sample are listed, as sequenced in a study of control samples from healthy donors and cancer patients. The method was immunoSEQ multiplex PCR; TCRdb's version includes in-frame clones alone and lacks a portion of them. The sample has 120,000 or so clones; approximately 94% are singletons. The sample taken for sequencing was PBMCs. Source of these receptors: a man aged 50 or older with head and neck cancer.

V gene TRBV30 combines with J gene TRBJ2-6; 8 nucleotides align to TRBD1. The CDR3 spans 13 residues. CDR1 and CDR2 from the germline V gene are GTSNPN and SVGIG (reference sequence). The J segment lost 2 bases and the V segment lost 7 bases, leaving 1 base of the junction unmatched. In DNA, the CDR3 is TGTGCCTCGGACAGGGCTGGGGCCAACGTCCTGACTTTC. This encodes CASDRAGANVLTF.

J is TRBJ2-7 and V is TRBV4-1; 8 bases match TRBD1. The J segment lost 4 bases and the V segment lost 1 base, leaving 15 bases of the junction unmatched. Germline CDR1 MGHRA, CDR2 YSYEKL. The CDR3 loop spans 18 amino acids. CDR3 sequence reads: CASSQAAFPRDRSYEQYF. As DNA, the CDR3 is TGCGCCAGCAGCCAAGCCGCCTTCCCGCGGGACAGGTCATACGAGCAGTACTTC.

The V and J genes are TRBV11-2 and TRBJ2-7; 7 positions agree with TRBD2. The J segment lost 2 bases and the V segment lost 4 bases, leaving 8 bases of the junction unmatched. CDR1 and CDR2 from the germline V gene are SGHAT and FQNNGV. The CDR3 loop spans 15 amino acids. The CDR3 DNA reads TGTGCCAGCAGCTACCCGGCAGGGACTACCTACGAGCAGTACTTC. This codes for CASSYPAGTTYEQYF.

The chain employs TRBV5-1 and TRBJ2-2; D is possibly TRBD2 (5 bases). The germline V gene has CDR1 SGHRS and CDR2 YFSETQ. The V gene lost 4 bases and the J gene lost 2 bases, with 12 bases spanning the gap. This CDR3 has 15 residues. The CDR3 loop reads CASSVDWSNTGELFF. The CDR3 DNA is TGCGCCAGCAGCGTGGACTGGAGCAACACCGGGGAGCTGTTTTTT. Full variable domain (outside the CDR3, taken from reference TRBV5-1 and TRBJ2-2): KAGVTQTPRYLIKTRGQQVTLSCSPISGHRSVSWYQQTPGQGLQFLFEYFSETQRNKGNFPGRFSGRQFSNSRSEMNVSTLELGDSALYLCASSVDWSNTGELFFGEGSRLTVL.

In nucleotides, the CDR3 is TGTGCCAGCAGCGTAGCCCCCGGGACAGGGTTGGAGCAGTTCTTC. Translation: CASSVAPGTGLEQFF. This rearrangement joins TRBV9 to TRBJ2-1; TRBD1 matches 9 bases. Germline CDR1 SGDLS, CDR2 YYNGEE. The CDR3 loop spans 15 amino acids. V dropped 0 bases and J dropped 10; count of bases not matched to a gene: 8.

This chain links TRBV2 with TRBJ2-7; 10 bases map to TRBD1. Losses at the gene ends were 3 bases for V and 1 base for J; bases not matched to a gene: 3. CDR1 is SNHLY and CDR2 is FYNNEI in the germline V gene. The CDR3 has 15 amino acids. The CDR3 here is CASSDGDRGSYEQYF. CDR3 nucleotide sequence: TGTGCCAGCAGTGATGGGGACAGGGGTTCCTACGAGCAGTACTTC.

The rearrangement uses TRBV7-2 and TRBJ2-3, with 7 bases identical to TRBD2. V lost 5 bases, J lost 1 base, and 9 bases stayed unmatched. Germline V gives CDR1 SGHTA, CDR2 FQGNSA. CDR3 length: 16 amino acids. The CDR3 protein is CASSPYSGFGTDTQYF. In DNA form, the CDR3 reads TGTGCCAGCAGCCCCTATAGCGGGTTCGGCACAGATACGCAGTATTTT.